Each of the 6 T cell receptor beta chains below was sequenced from the same sample in a study of cytomegalovirus exposure and HLA in healthy donors. Primers for the PCR totalled 60 Vbeta and 13 Jbeta. Data came from immunoSEQ multiplex PCR; TCRdb stores just in-frame clones and leaves some out. This sample carries more than 140,000 clones, 82% of them seen once, and the ten largest clones take approximately 5.5%. Sequencing input: PBMCs. The origin of the receptors is a man between 25 and 39 years old in good health and CMV-seropositive.

This chain connects TRBV30 to TRBJ2-3; 7 bases are a match to TRBD1. This CDR3 contains 17 residues. Trimming removed 0 bases from V and 3 bases from J; junction bases left unmatched: 12. Germline V gene data show CDR1 as GTSNPN and CDR2 as SVGIG (reference sequence). The CDR3 reads CAWSVGHQAGGTDTQYF. CDR3 bases: TGTGCCTGGAGTGTCGGCCACCAGGCAGGGGGTACAGATACGCAGTATTTT.

The chain couples TRBV28 to TRBJ1-2, with D tentatively TRBD1 (5 bases). Deletions cut 6 bases from V and 5 bases from J, with 13 bases between. Germline CDR1 is MDHEN and CDR2 is SYDVKM. This CDR3 is built from 13 residues. DNA of the CDR3: TGTGCCAGCAGAACAGGCTTATGGTATGGCTACACCTTC. This gives the protein CASRTGLWYGYTF.

The rearrangement links TRBV11-3 to TRBJ2-3; D possibly corresponds to TRBD1 (6 bases). V was clipped by 5 bases and J by 0 bases, with 12 bases between them. CDR3 length: 15 residues. In germline, CDR1 is SGHNT, CDR2 YENEEA. The DNA for the CDR3 is TGTGCCAGCAGCGCCGGGACATCTAGCACAGATACGCAGTATTTT. Protein: CASSAGTSSTDTQYF.

The chain uses TRBV6-1 and TRBJ2-7; a possible D gene is TRBD2 (6 bases). With 6 bases removed from V and 3 bases from J, the gap between germline ends came to 9 bases. CDR3 length equals 12 residues. The germline V gene encodes CDR1 MNHNS and CDR2 SASEGT. The DNA of the CDR3 is TGTGCCAGCAGCGGGAGCCTCTACGAGCAGTACTTC. This sequence encodes CASSGSLYEQYF.

This sequence joins TRBV28 and TRBJ1-5; D might be TRBD1 (5 bases). The CDR3 is made up of 15 amino acids. Trimming left V 6 bases short and J 4 bases short, with 16 bases between. CDR1 and CDR2 from the germline V gene are MDHEN and SYDVKM. CDR3 nucleotides: TGTGCCAGCAGGATGCTCCGGGACTTAAATCAGCCCCAGCATTTT. This gives the protein CASRMLRDLNQPQHF. The variable domain in full, with the rest retrieved from reference TRBV28 and TRBJ1-5, is DVKVTQSSRYLVKRTGEKVFLECVQDMDHENMFWYRQDPGLGLRLIYFSYDVKMKEKGDIPEGYSVSREKKERFSLILESASTNQTSMYLCASRMLRDLNQPQHFGDGTRLSIL.

The chain combines TRBV28 with TRBJ2-1; TRBD2 matches 13 bases. Germline assignment: CDR1 MDHEN and CDR2 SYDVKM. This CDR3 comprises 17 residues. The V and J ends lost 3 bases and 0 bases, in that order; junction bases with no gene match: 2. For the CDR3, the DNA is TGTGCCAGCAGTTTCCGGACTAGCGGGAGCTCCTACAATGAGCAGTTCTTC. Translated, it gives CASSFRTSGSSYNEQFF.